One TCR beta chain is described in this entry. A read error may be the cause here, since a much bigger clone is one base away. J was trimmed by 5 bases and V by 7 bases; bases with no gene match: 7. Germline lookup yields CDR1 DFQATT and CDR2 SNEGSKA (reference sequence). This CDR3 is built from 12 residues. This entry belongs to a study of metastatic and nonmetastatic thyroid tumors. Not a single patient had been given any form of treatment at any point before undergoing thyroid surgery. TCRdb ran MiXCR on the PCR reads. Here the sample spans about 40,000 clones, 18% being singletons. The rearrangement links TRBV20-1 to TRBJ1-1; 7 bases line up with TRBD1. The receptor was derived from a female donor with papillary thyroid cancer or a benign thyroid nodule (not recorded which). Some clones in this sample may be carry-over from other donors' samples. The sequencing sample was made of tumor tissue. CDR3 sequence (DNA): TGCAGTGGGAAGGGGGCCGGGACTGAAGCTTTCTTT. Translated, it gives CSGKGAGTEAFF.